This T cell receptor (beta chain) was identified in a study of cytomegalovirus exposure and HLA in healthy donors. The PCR was carried out with 60 Vbeta primers and 13 Jbeta primers. Profiled with immunoSEQ multiplex PCR; TCRdb holds only in-frame clones, not every one. Of about 130,000 clones detected, around 77% appear once; the ten largest clones hold under 1.5%. Trimming cost V 5 bases and J 1 base; bases outside gene matches: 6. In germline, CDR1 is MNHNY, CDR2 SVGAGI (reference sequence). The CDR3 runs to 15 residues. Source material: PBMCs. This TCR derives from a man between 45 and 60 years old in good health and CMV-seronegative. The chain is built from TRBV6-6 and TRBJ1-1; TRBD1 agrees at 8 bases. CDR3 DNA: TGTGCCAGCAGTACGGGACAGGCTTCGAACACTGAAGCTTTCTTT. Encoded protein: CASSTGQASNTEAFF.